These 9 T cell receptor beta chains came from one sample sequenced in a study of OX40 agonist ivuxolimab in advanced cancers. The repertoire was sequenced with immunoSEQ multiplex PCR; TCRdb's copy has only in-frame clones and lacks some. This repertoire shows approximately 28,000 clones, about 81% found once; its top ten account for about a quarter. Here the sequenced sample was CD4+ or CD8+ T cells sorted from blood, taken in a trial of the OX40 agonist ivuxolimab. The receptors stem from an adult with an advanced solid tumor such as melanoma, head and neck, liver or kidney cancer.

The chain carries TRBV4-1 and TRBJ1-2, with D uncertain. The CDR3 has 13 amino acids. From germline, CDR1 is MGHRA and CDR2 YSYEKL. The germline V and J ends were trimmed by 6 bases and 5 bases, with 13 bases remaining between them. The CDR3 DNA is TGCGCCAGCAGTCTCAAGGACGGGTATGGCTACACCTTC. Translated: CASSLKDGYGYTF.

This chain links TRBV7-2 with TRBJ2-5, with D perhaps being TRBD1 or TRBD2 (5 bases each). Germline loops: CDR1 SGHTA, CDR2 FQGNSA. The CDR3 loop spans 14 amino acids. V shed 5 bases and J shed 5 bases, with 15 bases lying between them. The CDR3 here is CASSPRGAWETQYF. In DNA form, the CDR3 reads TGTGCCAGCAGCCCCCGAGGGGCCTGGGAGACCCAGTACTTC.

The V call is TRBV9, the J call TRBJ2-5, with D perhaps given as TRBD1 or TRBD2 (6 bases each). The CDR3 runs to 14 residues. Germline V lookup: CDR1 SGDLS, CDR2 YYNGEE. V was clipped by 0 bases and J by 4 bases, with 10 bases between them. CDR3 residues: CASSVGGGRETQYF. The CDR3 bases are TGTGCCAGCAGCGTAGGAGGGGGGCGAGAGACCCAGTACTTC.

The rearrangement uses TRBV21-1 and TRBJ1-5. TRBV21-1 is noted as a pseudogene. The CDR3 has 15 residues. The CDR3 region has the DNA TGTGCCAGCAGCAAACTGAGGGGGGGACGGCAGCCCCAGCATTTT. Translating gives CASSKLRGGRQPQHF.

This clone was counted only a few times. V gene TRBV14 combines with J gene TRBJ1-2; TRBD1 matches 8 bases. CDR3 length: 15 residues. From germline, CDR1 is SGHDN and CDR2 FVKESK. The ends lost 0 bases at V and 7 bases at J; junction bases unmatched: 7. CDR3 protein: CASSQDRQGRGGYTF. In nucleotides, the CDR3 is TGTGCCAGCAGCCAAGATAGACAGGGGAGAGGTGGCTACACCTTC.

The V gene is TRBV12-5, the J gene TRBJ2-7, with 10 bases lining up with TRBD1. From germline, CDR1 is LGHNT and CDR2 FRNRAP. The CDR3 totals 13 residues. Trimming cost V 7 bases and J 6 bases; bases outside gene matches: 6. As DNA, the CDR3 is TGTGCTAGTGCCTATCGGACAGGGGGCGAGCAGTACTTC. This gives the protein CASAYRTGGEQYF.

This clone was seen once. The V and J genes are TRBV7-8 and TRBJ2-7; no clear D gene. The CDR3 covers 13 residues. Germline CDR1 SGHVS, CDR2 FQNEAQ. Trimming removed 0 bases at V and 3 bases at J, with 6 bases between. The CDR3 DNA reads TGTGCCAGCAGCTTAGCACGGAACTACGAGCAGTACTTC. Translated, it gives CASSLARNYEQYF.

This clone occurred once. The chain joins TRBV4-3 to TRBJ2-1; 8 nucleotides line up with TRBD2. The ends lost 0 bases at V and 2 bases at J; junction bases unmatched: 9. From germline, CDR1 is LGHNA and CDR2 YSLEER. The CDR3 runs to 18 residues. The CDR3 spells CASSQDLGSGSPYNEQFF. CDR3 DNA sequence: TGCGCCAGCAGCCAAGATCTCGGCAGCGGGAGTCCCTACAATGAGCAGTTCTTC.

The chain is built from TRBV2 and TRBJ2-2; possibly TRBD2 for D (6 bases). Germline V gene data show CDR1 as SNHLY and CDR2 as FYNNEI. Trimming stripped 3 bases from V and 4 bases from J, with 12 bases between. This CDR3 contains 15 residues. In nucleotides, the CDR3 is TGTGCCAGCAGTGATGGGGGGAGCCCCACCGGGGAGCTGTTTTTT. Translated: CASSDGGSPTGELFF.